These 7 T cell receptor beta chains originate from one sample sequenced in a study of response to subunit inactivated influenza vaccine. TCRdb recomputed calls from the RT-PCR reads with MiXCR, one row per CDR3 protein. The sample records over 650,000 distinct CDR3 sequences, less than 20% being singletons. The sequencing here drew on PBMCs from blood, taken roughly 5 days after vaccination. The receptors were gathered from a man over 45 who received an inactivated influenza vaccine.

This clonotype was observed a few times. The J gene is TRBJ1-1, the V gene TRBV7-2; D gene ambiguous. The CDR3 length is 14 residues. The V and J ends lost 3 bases and 4 bases respectively, with 12 bases between them. The germline CDR1 and CDR2 sequences are SGHTA and FQGNSA. In DNA, the CDR3 is TGTGCCAGCAGCTTTTCCGGGCGGCGCACTGAAGCTTTCTTT. This sequence encodes CASSFSGRRTEAFF.

The J gene is TRBJ2-1, the V gene TRBV4-3, with 7 bases fitting TRBD2. The junction had 9 bases not matched to a gene; V was cut back by 0 bases and J by 1 base. The CDR3 loop spans 18 amino acids. CDR1 is LGHNA, CDR2 YSLEER, per germline. CDR3 coding DNA: TGCGCCAGCAGCCAAGAGGGGGGAGCGGGACGATCCTACAATGAGCAGTTCTTC. It encodes CASSQEGGAGRSYNEQFF.

The chain joins TRBV20-1 to TRBJ1-5; D is possibly TRBD1 (5 bases). The CDR3 covers 14 residues. The germline V gene has CDR1 DFQATT and CDR2 SNEGSKA (reference sequence). V gave up 4 bases and J gave up 7 bases, with 17 bases separating them. In nucleotides, the CDR3 is TGCAGTGCTAAATTCAATTATCGGGGGCAGCCCCAGCATTTT. It encodes CSAKFNYRGQPQHF.

The genes are TRBV2 and TRBJ2-1; maybe TRBD1 (7 bases). Trimming took 1 base from V and 9 from J, leaving 10 bases between them. The CDR3 has 13 amino acids. Germline values: CDR1 SNHLY, CDR2 FYNNEI. CDR3 coding DNA: TGTGCCAGCAGTGAAGGACAGGGAGGTGAGCAGTTCTTC. Translated, it gives CASSEGQGGEQFF.

The V gene is TRBV15, the J gene TRBJ1-5; possibly TRBD1 for D (5 bases). This CDR3 has 16 residues. Deletions cut 0 bases from V and 6 bases from J, with 15 bases between. Germline V gives CDR1 LNHNV, CDR2 YYDKDF (reference sequence). The DNA for the CDR3 is TGTGCCACCAGCAGAGATCGAATTGGGGGTACTCAGCCCCAGCATTTT. It yields the protein CATSRDRIGGTQPQHF.

This clonotype was seen just once. At one end, the junction sequence differs from germline, possibly due to a read error. The V and J genes are TRBV29-1 and TRBJ1-2; TRBD1 is a possible D gene (6 bases). The CDR3 is made up of 13 amino acids. The germline V gene encodes CDR1 SQVTM and CDR2 ANQGSEA. CDR3 protein: CNVEGAGVYGYTF. The CDR3 DNA reads as TGCAACGTTGAAGGGGCAGGGGTCTATGGCTACACCTTC.

The V call is TRBV20-1, the J call TRBJ1-5; tentatively, D is TRBD1 (6 bases). Germline CDR1 DFQATT, CDR2 SNEGSKA (reference sequence). This CDR3 has 13 residues. Trimming cost V 5 bases and J 4 bases, with 12 bases left between them. The CDR3 here is CSARTGINQPQHF. For the CDR3, the DNA is TGCAGTGCTCGTACAGGGATTAATCAGCCCCAGCATTTT.